The sequence of this T cell receptor beta chain was determined in a study of blood T cell repertoires in COVID-19 (TCRdb year 2020). With regard to the full study: Samples covering the acute and convalescent phases of COVID-19 were provided by collaborators in the United States, Italy and Spain. The material from the prospective study consisted of cDNA or gDNA derived from T cells, B-cell-depleted T cells, or PBMCs. Subjects who had been exposed to COVID-19, were actively infected with it, or had recovered from it provided the deeply sampled blood TCRbeta repertoires that made up the dataset. Where HLA class I and class II types were available, the types were taken from metadata supplied by the sample provider, not from assay-based typing. Samples were obtained from the ongoing ImmuneRACE study (first 160 participants) and from some 1,200 subjects provided by 6 global collaborators. Sample metadata almost always included a de-identified subject ID, COVID-19 status, age in years and sex. A freely available public database, intended as a resource for researchers studying the immune response to SARS-CoV-2, is where the repertoires were released.

Each collaborating institution followed its own protocols to collect whole blood in K2EDTA tubes. For TCRbeta analysis, collaborators shipped samples as frozen whole blood, isolated PBMCs, or DNA extracted from either of those sample types. About this clone itself: Its target antigen remains unknown. Base qualities were left out, and no much larger clone turns up one base away.

Beyond this particular receptor, the publication reports: Clinical and demographic metadata were provided uncurated, with the amount varying by source and participant.

CDR1 and CDR2, per the germline V gene, are MNHNS and SASEGT. V lost 3 bases and J lost 2 bases; the stretch between them is 12 bases long. Its CDR3 holds 15 amino acids, cysteine through phenylalanine. Kept here is only the CDR3 DNA, which spans 45 bases and is read in frame from base 1. TCRbeta CDR3 regions were amplified from genomic DNA by means of the immunoSEQ Assay, a bias-controlled multiplex PCR. Turning to the authors' computational methods: Nucleated cell counts per sample were estimated from amplification of reference gene primers within the assay. To quantify the absolute abundance of each unique TCRbeta CDR3 rearrangement, sequence reads were collapsed and filtered. For each sample, productive Simpson clonality was calculated as the square root of Simpson's diversity index across productive rearrangements. TCRdb obtained this table from immuneACCESS and retained in-frame rearrangements with V and J assigned. These tables miss some clones; where compared with another copy, unresolved V genes account for less than half of the shortfall, and the remainder is unexplained. V, J and clone size are those of that table, while D and trimming were read from the DNA. A total of about 220,000 clones appear in this sample, roughly 87% of them only once. Together, the top ten hold 1.9% of the sample.

Sequenced input: peripheral blood. This clonotype was obtained from a middle-aged man with active or convalescent COVID-19. The V and J genes are TRBV6-1 and TRBJ2-3; there is no confident call for the D gene. CDR3 loop: CASSDSPGATDTQYF. The DNA sequence follows: TGTGCCAGCAGTGATTCCCCAGGCGCCACAGATACGCAGTATTTT.